This TCR beta chain was found in a study of blood T cell repertoires in COVID-19 (dated by TCRdb to 2019 to 2021). About the study as a whole: Collaborator samples came from the United States, Italy and Spain and covered acute and convalescent phases of COVID-19. The prospective study material was composed of cDNA or gDNA derived from T cells, B-cell-depleted T cells, or PBMCs. Deeply sampled blood TCRbeta repertoires from subjects exposed to, actively infected with, or recovered from COVID-19 were included in the dataset. The repertoires were released in a freely available public database meant as a resource for research on the immune response to SARS-CoV-2. Samples were obtained from the ongoing ImmuneRACE study (first 160 participants) and from about 1,300 subjects provided by 6 global collaborators. The sample metadata nearly always contained a de-identified subject ID, COVID-19 status, age in years and sex. HLA class I and class II types, where available, came from metadata supplied by the sample provider rather than from assay-based typing. The study at large found these results: How much clinical and demographic metadata was included differed by source and by participant, and the metadata was provided uncurated.

With regard to this clone: Its specific antigen is unknown. No much larger clone exists at a distance of one base, and base qualities are not known.

Collaborating institutions collected whole blood in K2EDTA tubes following their own protocols. For TCRbeta analysis, collaborators shipped samples as frozen whole blood, isolated PBMCs, or DNA extracted from either of those sample types. TCRbeta CDR3 regions were amplified from genomic DNA using the immunoSEQ Assay, a bias-controlled multiplex PCR. Turning to the authors' computational methods: The number of nucleated cells in each sample was estimated from the amplification of reference gene primers within the assay. To quantify the absolute abundance of each unique TCRbeta CDR3 rearrangement, sequence reads were collapsed and filtered. For each sample, productive Simpson clonality was calculated as the square root of Simpson's diversity index over productive rearrangements. TCRdb's version of the immuneACCESS table is confined to in-frame rearrangements and falls short of the full clone set. An unresolved V gene accounts for under half of the shortfall where checked; the remainder is of unknown origin. From that table come the V and J calls and clone size; the DNA was used to work out D and trimming. The sample profile shows about 82,000 clones; 65% to 90% of them were found once. The ten top clones hold roughly two fifths of the sample.

CDR1 SEHNR and CDR2 FQNEAQ are derived from the germline V gene (reference sequence). V has 7 bases trimmed and J has 5 bases trimmed; junction bases matching no gene number 15. The CDR3 runs 16 residues from the cysteine to the phenylalanine. Kept here is only the CDR3 DNA, which spans 48 bases and is read in frame from base 1. Sequencing was done on a sample of peripheral blood. This clonotype originated in an elderly man with acute or convalescent COVID-19. The sequence is built from TRBV7-9 and TRBJ2-3, and 7 junction bases match TRBD1. The sequenced DNA: TGTGCCAGCACCAGGGGGACAGATCGGTCGGTAGATACGCAGTATTTT. It encodes CASTRGTDRSVDTQYF.